This T cell receptor beta chain originates from a study of blood T cell repertoires in COVID-19. Study as a whole: Samples of COVID-19 (acute and convalescent) were obtained from the United States, Italy and Spain. Sample material is recorded as cDNA or gDNA derived from T cells, B-cell-depleted T cells, or PBMCs.

Trimming stripped 4 bases from V and 5 bases from J, with 16 bases between. This CDR3 is built from 14 residues. CDR1 is SGDLS and CDR2 is YYNGEE in the germline V gene. Profiling relied on immunoSEQ multiplex PCR, and the TCRdb table lists in-frame clones only, not all of them. Of 160,000 or so clones in the sample, roughly four fifths were seen once. Sample: peripheral blood. The chain links TRBV9 to TRBJ2-7; tentatively, D is TRBD1 (6 bases). This receptor was taken from a human donor in a cohort sampled during active COVID-19. CDR3: CASSPRQAAHEQYF. The DNA of the CDR3 is TGTGCCAGCAGCCCCCGACAGGCGGCCCACGAGCAGTACTTC.